A single sample is the source of the 8 T cell receptor beta chains below, sequenced in a study of CXCR3-negative and CXCR3-positive naive CD8 T cells. The TRB cDNA libraries were prepared by 5' RACE with UMI labels. TCRdb re-called the 5' RACE reads; every CDR3 protein appears as one record, without DNA. This sample's table reports 100,000 to 150,000 distinct CDR3 sequences. The sequenced sample consisted of naive CXCR3- CD8+ T cells from blood. Subset defined: CD45RO-CCR7+CD27+CD95- naive CD8+ T cells lacking CXCR3 (TNR3-). These receptors were collected from a human donor in good health. Some clones in this sample may be carry-over from other donors' samples.

The chain uses TRBV21-1 and TRBJ1-1. TRBV21-1 is shown as a pseudogene. The CDR3 extends over 14 amino acids. The CDR3: CASISSELNTEAFF.

The chain employs TRBV12-3 or TRBV12-4 and TRBJ2-5; checking the TCRdb D call of TRBD1 is not possible without DNA. CDR3 length: 14 amino acids. This CDR3 reads CASSNEGIQETQYF.

The J gene is TRBJ2-1, the V gene TRBV10-3; there is no DNA to check the TCRdb D call of TRBD2. Germline CDR1 and CDR2: ENHRY and SYGVKD. The CDR3 consists of 16 residues. CDR3 sequence reads: CAIMAQRGVSYNEQFF.

The J gene is TRBJ2-3, the V gene TRBV7-6; TCRdb proposes TRBD1, but this gene call is untestable without DNA. The length of the CDR3 is 16 residues. Germline V gives CDR1 SGHVS, CDR2 FNYEAQ. Here the CDR3 reads CASSLAAGQGEDTQYF.

The rearrangement joins TRBV28 to TRBJ2-5; the TRBD1 assignment by TCRdb is unverifiable without DNA. Per the germline V gene, CDR1 is MDHEN and CDR2 is SYDVKM. The CDR3 contains 14 residues. CDR3 region: CASSFRTGGETQYF.

The chain links TRBV5-1 to TRBJ1-1; the D call from TCRdb, TRBD1, cannot be confirmed without DNA. In germline, CDR1 is SGHRS, CDR2 YFSETQ. CDR3 length: 15 residues. The CDR3 region is CASSPGTWGFTEAFF.

This chain's CDR3 is CASSWGDPYGYTF. V gene TRBV12-3 or TRBV12-4 combines with J gene TRBJ1-2. The CDR3 covers 13 residues.

The chain recombines TRBV7-2 with TRBJ1-1; checking the TCRdb D call of TRBD1 is not possible without DNA. Germline V gene data show CDR1 as SGHTA and CDR2 as FQGNSA. The CDR3 consists of 15 residues. The CDR3 region is CASSLPGTPNTEAFF.